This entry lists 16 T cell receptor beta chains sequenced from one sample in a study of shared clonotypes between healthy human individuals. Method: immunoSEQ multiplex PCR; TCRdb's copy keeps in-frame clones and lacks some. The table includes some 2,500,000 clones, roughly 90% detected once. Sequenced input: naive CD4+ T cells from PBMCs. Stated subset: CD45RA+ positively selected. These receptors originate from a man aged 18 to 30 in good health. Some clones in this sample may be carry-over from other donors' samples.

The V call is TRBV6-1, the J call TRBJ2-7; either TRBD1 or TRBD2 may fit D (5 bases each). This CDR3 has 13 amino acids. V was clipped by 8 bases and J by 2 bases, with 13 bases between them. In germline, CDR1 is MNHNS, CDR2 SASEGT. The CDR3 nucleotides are TGTGCCAGCGGGGCGGGTTTAGCCTACGAGCAGTACTTC. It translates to CASGAGLAYEQYF.

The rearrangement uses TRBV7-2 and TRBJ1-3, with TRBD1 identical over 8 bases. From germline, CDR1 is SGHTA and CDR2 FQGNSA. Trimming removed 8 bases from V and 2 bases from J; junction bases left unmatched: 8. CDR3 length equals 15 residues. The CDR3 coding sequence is TGTGCCAGCGGGAACCAGGGGGCGCCTGGAAACACCATATATTTT. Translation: CASGNQGAPGNTIYF.

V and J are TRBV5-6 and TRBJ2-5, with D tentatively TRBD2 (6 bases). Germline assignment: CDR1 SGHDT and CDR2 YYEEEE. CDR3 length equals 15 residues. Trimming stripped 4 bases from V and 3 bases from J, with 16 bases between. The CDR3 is CASSGGFGSKETQYF. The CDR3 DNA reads TGTGCCAGCAGCGGGGGGTTCGGGAGCAAAGAGACCCAGTACTTC.

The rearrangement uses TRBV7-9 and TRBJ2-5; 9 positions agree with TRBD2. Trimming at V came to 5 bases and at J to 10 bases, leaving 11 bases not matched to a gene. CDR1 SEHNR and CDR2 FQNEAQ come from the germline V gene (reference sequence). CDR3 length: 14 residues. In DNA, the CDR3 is TGTGCCAGCAGCAGGGGGACTAGCCCTGAGGGCCAGTACTTC. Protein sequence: CASSRGTSPEGQYF.

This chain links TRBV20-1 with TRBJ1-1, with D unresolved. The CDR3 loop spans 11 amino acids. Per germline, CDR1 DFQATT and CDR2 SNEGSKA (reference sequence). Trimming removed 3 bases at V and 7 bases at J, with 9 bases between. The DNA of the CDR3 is TGCAGTGCTAGTCGGCGCCTTGAAGCTTTCTTT. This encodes CSASRRLEAFF.

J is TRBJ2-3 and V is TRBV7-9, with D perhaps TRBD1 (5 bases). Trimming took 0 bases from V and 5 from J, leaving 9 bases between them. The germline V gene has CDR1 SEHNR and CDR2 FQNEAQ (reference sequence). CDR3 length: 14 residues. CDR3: CASSLATQGDTQYF. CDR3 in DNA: TGTGCCAGCAGCTTAGCGACCCAGGGAGATACGCAGTATTTT.

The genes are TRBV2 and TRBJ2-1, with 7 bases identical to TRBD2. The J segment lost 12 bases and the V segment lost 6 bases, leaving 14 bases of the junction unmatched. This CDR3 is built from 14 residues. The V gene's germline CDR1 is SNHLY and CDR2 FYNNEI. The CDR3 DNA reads TGTGCCAGCAGACGGACTAGGGGCCAGGTTGGGCAGTTCTTC. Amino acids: CASRRTRGQVGQFF.

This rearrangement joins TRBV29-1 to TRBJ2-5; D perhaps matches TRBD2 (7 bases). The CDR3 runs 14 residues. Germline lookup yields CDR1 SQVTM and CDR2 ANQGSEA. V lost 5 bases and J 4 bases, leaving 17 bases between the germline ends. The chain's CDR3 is CSVSSLGGLETQYF. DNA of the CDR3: TGCAGCGTTTCCAGTTTGGGGGGGCTAGAGACCCAGTACTTC. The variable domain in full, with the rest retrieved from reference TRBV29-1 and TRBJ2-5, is SAVISQKPSRDICQRGTSLTIQCQVDSQVTMMFWYRQQPGQSLTLIATANQGSEATYESGFVIDKFPISRPNLTFSTLTVSNMSPEDSSIYLCSVSSLGGLETQYFGPGTRLLVL.

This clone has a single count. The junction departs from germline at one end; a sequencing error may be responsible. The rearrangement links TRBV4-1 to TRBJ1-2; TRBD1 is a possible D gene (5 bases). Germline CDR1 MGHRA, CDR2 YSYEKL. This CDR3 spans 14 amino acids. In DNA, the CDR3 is TGCGCCAGCAGTCAAGACAGATTCAACTATGGCTACACCTTC. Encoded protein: CASSQDRFNYGYTF.

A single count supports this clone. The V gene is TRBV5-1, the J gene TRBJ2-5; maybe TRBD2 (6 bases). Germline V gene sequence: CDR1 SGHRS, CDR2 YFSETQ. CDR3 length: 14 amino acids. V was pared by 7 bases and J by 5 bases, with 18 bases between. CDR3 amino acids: CASLEGPAGETQYF. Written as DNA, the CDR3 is TGCGCCAGCTTAGAAGGCCCCGCGGGGGAGACCCAGTACTTC. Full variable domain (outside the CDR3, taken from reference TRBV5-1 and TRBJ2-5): KAGVTQTPRYLIKTRGQQVTLSCSPISGHRSVSWYQQTPGQGLQFLFEYFSETQRNKGNFPGRFSGRQFSNSRSEMNVSTLELGDSALYLCASLEGPAGETQYFGPGTRLLVL.

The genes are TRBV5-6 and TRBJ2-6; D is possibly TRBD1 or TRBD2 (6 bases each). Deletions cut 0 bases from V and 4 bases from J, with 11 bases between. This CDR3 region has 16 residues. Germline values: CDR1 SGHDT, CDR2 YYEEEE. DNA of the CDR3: TGTGCCAGCAGCTTGGTTGGGGGGCGCGGGGCCAACGTCCTGACTTTC. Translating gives CASSLVGGRGANVLTF.

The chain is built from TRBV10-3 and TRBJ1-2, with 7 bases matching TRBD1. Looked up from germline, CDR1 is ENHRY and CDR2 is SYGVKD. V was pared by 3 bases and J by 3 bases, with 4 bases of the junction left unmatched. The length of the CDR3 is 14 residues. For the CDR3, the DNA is TGTGCCATCAGTGATAAGGGGGCGGACTATGGCTACACCTTC. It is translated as CAISDKGADYGYTF.

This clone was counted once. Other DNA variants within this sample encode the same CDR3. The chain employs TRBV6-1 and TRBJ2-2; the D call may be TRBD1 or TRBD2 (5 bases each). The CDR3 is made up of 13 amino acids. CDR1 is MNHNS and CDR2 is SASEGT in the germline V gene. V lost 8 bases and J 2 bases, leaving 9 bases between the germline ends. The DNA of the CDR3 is TGTGCCAGCTCCGGGACCAACACCGGGGAGCTGTTTTTT. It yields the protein CASSGTNTGELFF.

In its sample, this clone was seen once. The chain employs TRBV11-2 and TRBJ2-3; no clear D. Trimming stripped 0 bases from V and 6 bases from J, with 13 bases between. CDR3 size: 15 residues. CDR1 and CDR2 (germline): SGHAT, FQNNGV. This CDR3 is CASSLDFWAADTQYF. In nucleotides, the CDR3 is TGTGCCAGCAGCTTAGATTTTTGGGCCGCGGATACGCAGTATTTT. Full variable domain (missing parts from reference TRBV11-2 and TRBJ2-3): EAGVAQSPRYKIIEKRQSVAFWCNPISGHATLYWYQQILGQGPKLLIQFQNNGVVDDSQLPKDRFSAERLKGVDSTLKIQPAKLEDSAVYLCASSLDFWAADTQYFGPGTRLTVL.

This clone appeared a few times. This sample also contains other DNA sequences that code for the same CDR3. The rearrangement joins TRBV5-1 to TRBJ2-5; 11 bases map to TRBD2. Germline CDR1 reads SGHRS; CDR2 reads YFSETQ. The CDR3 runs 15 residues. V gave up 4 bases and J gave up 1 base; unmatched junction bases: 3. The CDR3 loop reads CASSPGTSGQETQYF. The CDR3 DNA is TGCGCCAGCAGCCCGGGGACTAGCGGCCAAGAGACCCAGTACTTC.

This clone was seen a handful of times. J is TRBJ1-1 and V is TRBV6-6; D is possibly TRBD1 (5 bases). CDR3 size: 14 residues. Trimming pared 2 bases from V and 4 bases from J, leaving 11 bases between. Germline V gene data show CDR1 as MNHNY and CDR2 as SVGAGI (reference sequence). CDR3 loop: CASSYGVGGTEAFF. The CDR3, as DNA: TGTGCCAGCAGTTACGGGGTCGGGGGCACTGAAGCTTTCTTT.